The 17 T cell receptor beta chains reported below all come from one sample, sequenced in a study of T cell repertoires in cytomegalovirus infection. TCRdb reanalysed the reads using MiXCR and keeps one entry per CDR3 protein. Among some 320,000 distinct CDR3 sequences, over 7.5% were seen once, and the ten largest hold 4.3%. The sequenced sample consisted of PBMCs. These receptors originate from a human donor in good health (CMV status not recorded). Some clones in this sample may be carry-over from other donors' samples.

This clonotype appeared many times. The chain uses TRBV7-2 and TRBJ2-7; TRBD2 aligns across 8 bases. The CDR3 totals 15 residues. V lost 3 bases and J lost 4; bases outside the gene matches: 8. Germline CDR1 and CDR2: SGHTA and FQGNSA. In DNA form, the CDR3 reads TGTGCCAGCAGCTTGGTTGGCGGGGGGTGGTACGAGCAGTACTTC. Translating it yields CASSLVGGGWYEQYF.

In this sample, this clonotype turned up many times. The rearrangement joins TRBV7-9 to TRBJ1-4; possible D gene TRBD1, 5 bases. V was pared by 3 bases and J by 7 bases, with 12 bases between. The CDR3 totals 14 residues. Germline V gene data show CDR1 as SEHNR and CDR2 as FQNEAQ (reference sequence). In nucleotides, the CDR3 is TGTGCCAGCAGCTTTGAAGGGGCGGTTGAAAAACTGTTTTTT. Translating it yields CASSFEGAVEKLFF.

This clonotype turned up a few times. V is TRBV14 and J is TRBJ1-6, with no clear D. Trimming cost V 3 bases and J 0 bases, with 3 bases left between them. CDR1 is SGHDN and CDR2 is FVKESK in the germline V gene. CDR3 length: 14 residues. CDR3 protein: CASSHRSYNSPLHF. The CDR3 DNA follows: TGTGCCAGCAGCCATCGCTCCTATAATTCACCCCTCCACTTT.

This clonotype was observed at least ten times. CDR3 sequence: CASSPRLVAADTQYF. CDR3 in DNA: TGTGCCAGCAGCCCGCGACTAGTGGCGGCAGATACGCAGTATTTT. This chain links TRBV7-2 with TRBJ2-3; D is possibly TRBD2 (6 bases). CDR3 length: 15 amino acids. CDR1 is SGHTA, CDR2 FQGNSA, per germline. Trimming shortened V by 5 bases and J by 4 bases, and 16 bases separated the two germline ends.

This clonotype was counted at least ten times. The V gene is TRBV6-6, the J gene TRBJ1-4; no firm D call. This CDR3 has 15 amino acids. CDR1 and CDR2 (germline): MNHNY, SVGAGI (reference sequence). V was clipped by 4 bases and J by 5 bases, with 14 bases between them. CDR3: CASSFSGNVNEKLFF. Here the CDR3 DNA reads TGTGCCAGCAGTTTCTCCGGGAATGTCAATGAAAAACTGTTTTTT.

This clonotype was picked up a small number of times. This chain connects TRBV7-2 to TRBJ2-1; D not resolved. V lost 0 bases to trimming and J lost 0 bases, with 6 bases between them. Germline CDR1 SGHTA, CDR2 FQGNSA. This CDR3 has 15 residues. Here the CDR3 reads CASSLAKSSYNEQFF. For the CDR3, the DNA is TGTGCCAGCAGCTTAGCGAAAAGCTCCTACAATGAGCAGTTCTTC.

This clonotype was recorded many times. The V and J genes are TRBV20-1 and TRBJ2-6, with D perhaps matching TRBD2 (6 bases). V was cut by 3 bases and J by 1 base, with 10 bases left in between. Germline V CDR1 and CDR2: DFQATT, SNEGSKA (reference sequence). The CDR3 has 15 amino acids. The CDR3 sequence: CSARPGGSGANVLTF. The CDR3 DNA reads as TGCAGTGCTAGGCCCGGGGGTTCTGGGGCCAACGTCCTGACTTTC.

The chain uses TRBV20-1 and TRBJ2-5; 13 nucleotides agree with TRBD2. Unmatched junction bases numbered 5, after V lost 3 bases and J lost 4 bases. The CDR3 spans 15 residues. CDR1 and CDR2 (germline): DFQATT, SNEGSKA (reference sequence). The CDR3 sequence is CSASQLAGGGETQYF. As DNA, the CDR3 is TGCAGTGCTAGCCAACTAGCGGGGGGGGGAGAGACCCAGTACTTC.

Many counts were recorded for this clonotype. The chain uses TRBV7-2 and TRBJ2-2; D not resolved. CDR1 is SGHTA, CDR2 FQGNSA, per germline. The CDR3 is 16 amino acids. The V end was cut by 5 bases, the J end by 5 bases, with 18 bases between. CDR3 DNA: TGTGCCAGCAGCCGAGAGGCTCTTTTGGGGACCGGGGAGCTGTTTTTT. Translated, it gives CASSREALLGTGELFF.

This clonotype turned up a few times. For the CDR3, the DNA is TGTGCCAGCAGCTCCTCCCCACCGGACAGCCTTAAAAACATTCAGTACTTC. Translation gives CASSSSPPDSLKNIQYF. The chain joins TRBV11-1 to TRBJ2-4; tentative D call: TRBD1 (6 bases). This CDR3 spans 17 amino acids. Trimming left V 4 bases short and J 4 bases short, with 20 bases between. The V gene's germline CDR1 is SGHAT and CDR2 FQDESV (reference sequence).

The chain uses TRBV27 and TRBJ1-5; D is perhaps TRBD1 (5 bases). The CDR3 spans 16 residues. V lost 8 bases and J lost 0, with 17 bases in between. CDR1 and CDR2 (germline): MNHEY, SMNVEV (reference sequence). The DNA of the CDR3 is TGTGCCAGCTCAGAGGACACAAACCTTAGCAATCAGCCCCAGCATTTT. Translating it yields CASSEDTNLSNQPQHF.

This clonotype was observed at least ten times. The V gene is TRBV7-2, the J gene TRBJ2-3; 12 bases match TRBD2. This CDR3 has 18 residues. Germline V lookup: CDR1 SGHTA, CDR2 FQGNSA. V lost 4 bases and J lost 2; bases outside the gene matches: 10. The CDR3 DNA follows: TGTGCCAGCAGCTCAAGTCGATCTAGCGGGGGGGCCACAGATACGCAGTATTTT. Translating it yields CASSSSRSSGGATDTQYF.

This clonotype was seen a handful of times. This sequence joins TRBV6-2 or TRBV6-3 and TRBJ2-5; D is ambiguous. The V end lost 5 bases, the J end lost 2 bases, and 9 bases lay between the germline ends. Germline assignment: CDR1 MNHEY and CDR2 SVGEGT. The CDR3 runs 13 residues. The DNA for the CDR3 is TGTGCCAGCAGTCGACACGGGCAAGAGACCCAGTACTTC. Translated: CASSRHGQETQYF.

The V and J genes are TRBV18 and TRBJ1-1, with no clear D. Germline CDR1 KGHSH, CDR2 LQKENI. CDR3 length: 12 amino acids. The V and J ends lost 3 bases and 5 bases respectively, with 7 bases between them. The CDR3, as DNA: TGTGCCAGCTCACCGGTCGCGACTGAAGCTTTCTTT. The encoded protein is CASSPVATEAFF.

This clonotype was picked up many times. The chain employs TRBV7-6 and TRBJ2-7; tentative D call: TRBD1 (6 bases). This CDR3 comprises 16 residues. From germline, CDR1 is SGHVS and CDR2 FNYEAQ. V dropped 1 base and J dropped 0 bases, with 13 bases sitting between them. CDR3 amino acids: CASSLGDRSNSYEQYF. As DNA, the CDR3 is TGTGCCAGCAGCTTAGGAGACAGGTCAAACTCCTACGAGCAGTACTTC.

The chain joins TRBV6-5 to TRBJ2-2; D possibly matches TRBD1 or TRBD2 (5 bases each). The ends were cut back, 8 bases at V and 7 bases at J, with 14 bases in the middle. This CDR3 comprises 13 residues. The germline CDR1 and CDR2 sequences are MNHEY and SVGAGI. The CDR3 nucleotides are TGTGCCAGCTCGAGGGGCTCGGTCGGGGAGCTGTTTTTT. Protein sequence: CASSRGSVGELFF.

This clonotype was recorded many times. The CDR3 DNA sequence: TGTGCCAGCAGTCTTATACAAAATGAAAAACTGTTTTTT. Amino acids: CASSLIQNEKLFF. This sequence joins TRBV28 and TRBJ1-4; D gene ambiguous. The V end lost 5 bases, the J end lost 5 bases, and 9 bases lay between the germline ends. CDR3 length: 13 residues. Germline CDR1 and CDR2: MDHEN and SYDVKM.